The source of this TCR beta chain is a study of neurological immune-mediated disorders (dated by TCRdb to between 2019 and 2020). The study in broad terms: Using UMI-based sequencing, the study compared peripheral blood TCR-beta repertoires from patients with HTLV-I-associated myelopathy (HAM/TSP), patients with multiple sclerosis, and healthy controls. The 100 to 110 TCR-beta libraries covered PBMC samples along with longitudinal samples, technical triplicates, and paired sorted CD4+ and CD8+ T-cell subsets. Of the 68 subjects in the cohort, about 14 were HAM/TSP patients, some 35 were multiple sclerosis patients, and some 20 were healthy controls. Points the paper makes about the study in general: TCR clonal expansion was highest in HAM/TSP patients and lowest in MS patients, with MS patients falling below even healthy controls. Expanded clones from different subjects shared no identical CDR3 amino acid sequences, which suggests that TCR-beta repertoires were private in all groups.

In this sample, this clonotype turned up many times. It has no known antigen specificity. It has no much larger one-base neighbor in the sample; base qualities were not kept. cDNA was synthesized by template-switch 5'RACE using a primer with a 10-nucleotide random unique molecular identifier that tagged each TCR transcript. Every sequencing run covered 15-18 subjects and yielded more than 160 million TCR-beta sequences. The RNeasy kit was used to extract total RNA. Using the KAPA Real-time Library Amplification kit, TCR-beta VDJ regions were amplified with primers for the TCR constant region and the 5'RACE anchor. A first PCR added sample indexes and Illumina adaptors, after which a second PCR increased the library yield. The roughly 650 bp TCR product was size-selected on a 2% E-gel SizeSelection system after Ampure bead purification. Before pooling, libraries had their quality checked on a Bioanalyzer, their concentration measured with Qubit, and their quantity determined with the Kapa Library Quantification kit. Paired-end 2 x 150 bp sequencing of the libraries was performed on an Illumina HiSeq 2500. To increase sequence diversity, about 23-32% phiX was spiked into each library pool. The published analysis was carried out like this. Quality-filtered reads were processed with the UMI-based MiGEC pipeline, and over 90% of raw TCR sequences were removed by the MiGEC pipeline during error correction. VDJ genes were aligned to IMGT germline references, and each clonotype was defined by a unique CDR3 amino acid sequence together with V-J genes. Clonal expansion, Shannon diversity, and CDR3 relatedness (CalcPairwiseDistances, ClusterSamples) were evaluated with VDJtools, and phylogenetic trees were built with CLCbio workbench. Clones with at least 8 unique UMIs were defined as expanded, with this threshold being based on coefficient-of-variation modelling across technical triplicates. The raw public data were reprocessed by TCRdb itself: fastp quality trimming at Q25, MiXCR clonotype calling, in-frame beta chains only. When rows share a CDR3 protein, they turn into one entry using the most common DNA and genes. TCRdb assigned the V and J calls; the authors' analysis was not used. Counted in this sample were just under 20,000 distinct CDR3 sequences; 7% to 8.5% of them appeared once. The ten largest clones add up to 17% of the sample.

Here V drops 5 bases and J drops 7 bases, and the junction holds 9 bases not matched to any gene. CDR1 and CDR2 were assigned from the germline V gene (reference sequence) as SEHNR and FQNEAQ. The CDR3 contains 15 residues, cysteine and phenylalanine counted. Of the read, only the CDR3 DNA is kept; its 45 bases are in frame from base 1. For the sorted-subset TCR libraries, the starting material was over 800,000 sorted CD4+ or CD8+ T cells. Peripheral blood was subjected to Ficoll-Hypaque density gradient centrifugation to isolate PBMCs, which were then cryopreserved in liquid nitrogen. The study also sequenced paired sorted CD4+ and CD8+ subsets from healthy controls, HAM/TSP patients and MS patients.

What was sequenced was CD8+ T cells from blood. The chain links TRBV7-9 with TRBJ1-5; 9 junctional bases match TRBD1. The TCR sequence derives from a woman in her twenties or thirties with HTLV-1-associated myelopathy (HAM/TSP). The CDR3 reads as follows: CASSPDRGWDQPQHF. Here is the DNA: TGTGCCAGCAGCCCCGACAGGGGGTGGGACCAGCCCCAGCATTTT.